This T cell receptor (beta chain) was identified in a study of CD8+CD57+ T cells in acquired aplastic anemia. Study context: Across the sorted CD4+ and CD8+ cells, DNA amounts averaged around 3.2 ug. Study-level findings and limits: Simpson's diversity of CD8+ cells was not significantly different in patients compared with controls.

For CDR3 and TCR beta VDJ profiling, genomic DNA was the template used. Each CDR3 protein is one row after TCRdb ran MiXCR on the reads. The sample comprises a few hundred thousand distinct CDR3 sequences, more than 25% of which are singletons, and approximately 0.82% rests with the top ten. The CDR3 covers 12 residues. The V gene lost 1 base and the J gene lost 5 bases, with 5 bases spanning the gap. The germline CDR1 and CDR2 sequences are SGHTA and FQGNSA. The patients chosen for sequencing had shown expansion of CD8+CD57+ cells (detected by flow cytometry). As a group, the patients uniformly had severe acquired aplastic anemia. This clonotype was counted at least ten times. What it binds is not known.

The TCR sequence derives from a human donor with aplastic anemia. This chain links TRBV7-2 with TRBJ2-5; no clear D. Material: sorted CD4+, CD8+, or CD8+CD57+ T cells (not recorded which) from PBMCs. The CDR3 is CASSLVEETQYF. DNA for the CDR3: TGTGCCAGCAGCTTAGTCGAGGAGACCCAGTACTTC.